The 15 T cell receptor beta chains below come from one sample, sequenced in a study of T cell responses to AZD1222 COVID-19 vaccine. Sequenced by immunoSEQ multiplex PCR; TCRdb stores in-frame clones only, minus some. The repertoire includes 150,000 or so clones, roughly nine tenths of them detected once, and roughly 1.2% sits in the top ten. The source material was peripheral blood, sampled 28 days after the second AZD1222 dose. These receptor sequences come from an adult who received the AZD1222 COVID-19 vaccine.

This chain links TRBV28 with TRBJ2-1; 9 nucleotides match TRBD1. CDR1 and CDR2 (germline): MDHEN, SYDVKM. J was trimmed by 12 bases and V by 4 bases; bases with no gene match: 13. CDR3 length: 15 amino acids. The CDR3 loop is CASSYGQGLLKGQFF. The CDR3 DNA reads TGTGCCAGCAGTTATGGACAGGGGTTACTAAAGGGGCAGTTCTTC.

V gene TRBV19 combines with J gene TRBJ1-1; TRBD1 is a possible D gene (6 bases). CDR1 and CDR2 (germline): LNHDA, SQIVND (reference sequence). This CDR3 has 14 residues. Trimming removed 6 bases at V and 3 bases at J, with 14 bases between. CDR3 loop: CASREQGRDTEAFF. CDR3 DNA sequence: TGTGCCAGTAGGGAACAGGGAAGAGACACTGAAGCTTTCTTT.

This chain connects TRBV4-2 to TRBJ2-7; D tentatively reads TRBD1 or TRBD2 (5 bases each). The germline V and J ends were trimmed by 1 base and 1 base, with 17 bases remaining between them. CDR3 length: 17 residues. Germline loops: CDR1 LGHNA, CDR2 YNFKEQ. The CDR3 DNA follows: TGTGCCAGCAGCCAAGGGATTACCAGCTGGGGGTCCTACGAGCAGTACTTC. Protein sequence: CASSQGITSWGSYEQYF.

The chain couples TRBV4-1 to TRBJ1-2, with 8 positions matching TRBD1. This CDR3 is built from 16 residues. V was pared by 2 bases and J by 4 bases, with 9 bases of the junction left unmatched. CDR1 is MGHRA and CDR2 is YSYEKL in the germline V gene. The CDR3 DNA follows: TGCGCCAGCAGCCAACTCCTCGGGACAGGAGTCTATGGCTACACCTTC. As protein: CASSQLLGTGVYGYTF.

This rearrangement joins TRBV19 to TRBJ2-2; 8 bases map to TRBD1. Germline CDR1 is LNHDA and CDR2 is SQIVND (reference sequence). With V trimmed by 9 bases and J by 0 bases, 3 bases remained unmatched. CDR3 length equals 14 residues. The CDR3 DNA reads as TGTGCCAGCCGACAGGGGACGAACACCGGGGAGCTGTTTTTT. It is translated as CASRQGTNTGELFF.

This chain joins TRBV29-1 and TRBJ2-7; the match to TRBD1 covers 9 bases. Germline CDR1 and CDR2: SQVTM and ANQGSEA. The CDR3 has 15 amino acids. V lost 4 bases, J lost 4 bases, and 11 bases stayed unmatched. CDR3 nucleotide sequence: TGCAGCGTTGTCGGAAGACAGGGGGGTGGTTACGAGCAGTACTTC. Encoded protein: CSVVGRQGGGYEQYF.

The rearrangement links TRBV3-1 (or the pseudogene TRBV3-2) to TRBJ2-5; D gene ambiguous. From germline, CDR1 is LGHDT and CDR2 YNNKEL (reference sequence). V lost 1 base and J 4 bases, leaving 7 bases between the germline ends. The CDR3 runs to 13 residues. The CDR3 DNA sequence: TGTGCCAGCAGCCAAGGGAGAGCAGAGACCCAGTACTTC. Residues: CASSQGRAETQYF.

The chain combines TRBV19 with TRBJ1-1; D uncertain. This CDR3 contains 13 residues. Trimming removed 3 bases at V and 1 base at J, with 6 bases between. CDR1 and CDR2 (germline): LNHDA, SQIVND (reference sequence). The CDR3 DNA is TGTGCCAGTAGTATCAAACCGAACACTGAAGCTTTCTTT. Encoded protein: CASSIKPNTEAFF.

V gene TRBV20-1 combines with J gene TRBJ1-4; D not certain. Trimming shortened V by 3 bases and J by 2 bases, and 7 bases separated the two germline ends. Per germline, CDR1 DFQATT and CDR2 SNEGSKA (reference sequence). There are 13 residues in the CDR3. The CDR3 bases are TGCAGTGCTAGTCAGAGGACTAATGAAAAACTGTTTTTT. Translation gives CSASQRTNEKLFF.

The rearrangement joins TRBV7-3 to TRBJ2-3; 10 nucleotides agree with TRBD2. This CDR3 has 16 amino acids. V gave up 5 bases and J gave up 3 bases; unmatched junction bases: 8. Germline V gives CDR1 SGHTA, CDR2 FQGTGA. CDR3 sequence (DNA): TGTGCCAGCAGCCGACGAGCGGGAGGGCTGACAGATACGCAGTATTTT. As protein: CASSRRAGGLTDTQYF.

The chain recombines TRBV5-6 with TRBJ2-2; 8 nucleotides agree with TRBD1. The CDR3 has 16 residues. J lost 3 bases, V lost 1 base, and 5 bases had no gene match. Germline V gene lookup returns CDR1 SGHDT and CDR2 YYEEEE. CDR3 loop: CASSLMGTGYTGELFF. DNA of the CDR3: TGTGCCAGCAGCTTGATGGGGACAGGATACACCGGGGAGCTGTTTTTT.

The genes are TRBV7-3 and TRBJ2-2; D is unclear. The CDR3 totals 14 residues. CDR1 is SGHTA and CDR2 is FQGTGA in the germline V gene. Between the trimmed V and J ends, which lost 3 bases and 0 bases, there was a span of 5 bases. CDR3 nucleotides: TGTGCCAGCAGCTTCGGAGCGAACACCGGGGAGCTGTTTTTT. Its translation is CASSFGANTGELFF. The full variable domain, rest sourced from reference TRBV7-3 and TRBJ2-2, is GAGVSQTPSNKVTEKGKYVELRCDPISGHTALYWYRQSLGQGPEFLIYFQGTGAADDSGLPNDRFFAVRPEGSVSTLKIQRTERGDSAVYLCASSFGANTGELFFGEGSRLTVL.

This clone was found a few times. The chain joins TRBV5-1 to TRBJ1-1; perhaps TRBD1 as D (5 bases). V gave up 4 bases and J gave up 5 bases, with 15 bases separating them. CDR1 and CDR2 (germline): SGHRS, YFSETQ. The CDR3 covers 14 residues. The DNA for the CDR3 is TGCGCCAGCAGCGACCAGGGAGGTATGACTGAAGCTTTCTTT. Translation gives CASSDQGGMTEAFF. Variable domain in full (rest from reference TRBV5-1 and TRBJ1-1): KAGVTQTPRYLIKTRGQQVTLSCSPISGHRSVSWYQQTPGQGLQFLFEYFSETQRNKGNFPGRFSGRQFSNSRSEMNVSTLELGDSALYLCASSDQGGMTEAFFGQGTRLTVV.

The gene calls are TRBV7-3 and TRBJ2-6, with unresolved D. V was pared by 6 bases and J by 2 bases, with 2 bases between. CDR3 size: 12 residues. CDR1 is SGHTA and CDR2 is FQGTGA in the germline V gene. The CDR3 is CASSPGANVLTF. CDR3 DNA: TGTGCCAGCAGTCCTGGGGCCAACGTCCTGACTTTC. The variable domain in full, completed from reference TRBV7-3 and TRBJ2-6, reads GAGVSQTPSNKVTEKGKYVELRCDPISGHTALYWYRQSLGQGPEFLIYFQGTGAADDSGLPNDRFFAVRPEGSVSTLKIQRTERGDSAVYLCASSPGANVLTFGAGSRLTVL.

The V and J genes are TRBV20-1 and TRBJ2-4, with D unresolved. The CDR3 consists of 14 residues. Germline V CDR1 and CDR2: DFQATT, SNEGSKA (reference sequence). V lost 3 bases and J 0 bases, leaving 9 bases between the germline ends. The CDR3 spells CSASGRLAKNIQYF. The CDR3, as DNA: TGCAGTGCTAGTGGACGGCTAGCCAAAAACATTCAGTACTTC.